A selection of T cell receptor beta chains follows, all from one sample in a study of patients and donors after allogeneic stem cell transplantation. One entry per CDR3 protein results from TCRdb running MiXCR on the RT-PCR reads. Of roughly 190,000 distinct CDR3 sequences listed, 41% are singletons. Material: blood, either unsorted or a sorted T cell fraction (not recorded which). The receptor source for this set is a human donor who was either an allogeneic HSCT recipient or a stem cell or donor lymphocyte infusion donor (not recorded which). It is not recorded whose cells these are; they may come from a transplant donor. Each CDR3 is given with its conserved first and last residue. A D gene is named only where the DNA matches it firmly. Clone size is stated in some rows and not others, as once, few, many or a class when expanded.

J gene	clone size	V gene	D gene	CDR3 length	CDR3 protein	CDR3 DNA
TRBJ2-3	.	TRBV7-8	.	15	CASSTSRDWRDTQYF	TGTGCCAGCAGCACATCCCGGGACTGGCGGGATACGCAGTATTTT
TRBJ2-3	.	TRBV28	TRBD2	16	CASIPSSGTAADTQYF	TGTGCCAGCATCCCATCTAGCGGGACGGCGGCCGATACGCAGTATTTT
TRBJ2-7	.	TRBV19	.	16	CASSTGADRQAYEQYF	TGTGCCAGTAGTACCGGTGCGGACCGGCAGGCCTACGAGCAGTACTTC
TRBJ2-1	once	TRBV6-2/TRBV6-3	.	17	CASSYLSGARVYNEQFF	TGTGCCAGCAGTTACTTAAGCGGAGCCAGGGTTTACAATGAGCAGTTCTTC
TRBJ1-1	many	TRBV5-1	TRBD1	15	CASSFMGQGPTEAFF	TGCGCCAGCAGCTTCATGGGACAGGGGCCCACTGAAGCTTTCTTT
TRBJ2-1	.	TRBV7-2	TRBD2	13	CASNSFSGSEQFF	TGTGCCAGCAACAGCTTCAGCGGGAGTGAGCAGTTCTTC
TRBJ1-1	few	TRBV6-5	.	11	CATHRGGEAFF	TGTGCCACCCACCGGGGCGGCGAAGCTTTCTTT
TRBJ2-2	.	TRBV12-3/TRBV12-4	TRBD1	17	CASSPQWDRGPLGELFF	TGTGCCAGCAGTCCCCAATGGGACAGGGGGCCTCTCGGGGAGCTGTTTTTT
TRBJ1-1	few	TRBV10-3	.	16	CAISVSDSPLNTEAFF	TGTGCCATCAGTGTCTCGGACAGTCCTTTGAACACTGAAGCTTTCTTT
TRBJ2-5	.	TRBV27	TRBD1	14	CASSLWTGQETQYF	TGTGCCAGCAGTTTATGGACAGGGCAGGAGACCCAGTACTTC
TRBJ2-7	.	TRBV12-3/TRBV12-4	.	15	CASGPKRTSPYEQYF	TGTGCCAGCGGCCCCAAACGGACTTCCCCCTACGAGCAGTACTTC
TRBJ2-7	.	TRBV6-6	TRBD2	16	CASSPSRLAADYEQYF	TGTGCCAGCAGCCCCTCCAGACTAGCGGCAGACTACGAGCAGTACTTC
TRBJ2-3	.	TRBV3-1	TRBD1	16	CASSQEKDRGLNTQYF	TGTGCCAGCAGCCAAGAGAAAGACAGGGGGCTGAATACGCAGTATTTT
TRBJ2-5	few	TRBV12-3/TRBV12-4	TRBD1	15	CASSLGDRGRETQYF	TGTGCCAGCAGTTTAGGGGACAGGGGGAGAGAGACCCAGTACTTC
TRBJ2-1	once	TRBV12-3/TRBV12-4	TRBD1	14	CASSSRGPLDEQFF	TGTGCCAGCAGTTCAAGGGGGCCTCTTGATGAGCAGTTCTTC
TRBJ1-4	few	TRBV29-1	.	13	CSVGGSGNEKLFF	TGCAGCGTTGGCGGCTCCGGTAATGAAAAACTGTTTTTT
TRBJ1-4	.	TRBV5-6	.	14	CASSLHPSNEKLFF	TGTGCCAGCAGCTTGCACCCATCAAATGAAAAACTGTTTTTT
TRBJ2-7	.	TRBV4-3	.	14	CASSQEVRHYEQYF	TGCGCCAGCAGCCAAGAAGTACGGCACTACGAGCAGTACTTC
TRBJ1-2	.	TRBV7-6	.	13	CASSLPDFYGYTF	TGTGCCAGCAGCTTACCGGATTTCTATGGCTACACCTTC
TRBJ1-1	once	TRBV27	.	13	CAAKGGTNTEAFF	TGTGCCGCTAAGGGGGGGACAAACACTGAAGCTTTCTTT
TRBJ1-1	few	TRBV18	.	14	CASSTRQVNTEAFF	TGTGCCAGCTCAACTCGACAGGTGAACACTGAAGCTTTCTTT
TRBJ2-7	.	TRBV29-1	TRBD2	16	CSVEKGPGGPSYEQYF	TGCAGCGTTGAAAAAGGGCCGGGAGGTCCCTCCTACGAGCAGTACTTC
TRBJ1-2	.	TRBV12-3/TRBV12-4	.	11	CASSNSNGYTF	TGTGCCAGCAGCAACAGTAACGGCTACACCTTC
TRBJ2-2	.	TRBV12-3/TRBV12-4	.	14	CASSLNDNTGELFF	TGTGCCAGCAGTTTAAATGACAACACCGGGGAGCTGTTTTTT
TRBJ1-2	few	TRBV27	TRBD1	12	CASSRGRDGYTF	TGTGCCAGCAGTAGGGGGCGGGATGGCTACACCTTC
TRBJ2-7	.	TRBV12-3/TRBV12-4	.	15	CASSFGASRHYEQYF	TGTGCCAGCAGTTTTGGAGCCTCGAGGCACTACGAGCAGTACTTC
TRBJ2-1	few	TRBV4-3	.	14	CASSQGSSNNEQFF	TGCGCCAGCAGCCAAGGATCTAGCAACAATGAGCAGTTCTTC
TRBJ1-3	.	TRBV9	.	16	CASSLPFAVPGNTIYF	TGTGCCAGCAGCCTGCCCTTTGCCGTCCCTGGAAACACCATATATTTT
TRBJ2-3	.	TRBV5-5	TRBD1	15	CASSTRTGAADTQYF	TGTGCCAGCAGCACCAGGACAGGGGCGGCAGATACGCAGTATTTT
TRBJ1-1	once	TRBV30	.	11	CAWTRNTEAFF	TGTGCCTGGACAAGGAACACTGAAGCTTTCTTT
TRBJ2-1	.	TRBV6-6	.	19	CASSYSPGVGGLGDNEQFF	TGTGCCAGCAGTTACTCTCCCGGAGTGGGCGGGTTGGGTGACAATGAGCAGTTCTTC
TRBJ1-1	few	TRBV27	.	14	CASSDQGLYTEAFF	TGTGCCAGCAGTGATCAGGGTTTGTACACTGAAGCTTTCTTT
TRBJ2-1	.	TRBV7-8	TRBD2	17	CASSSGTSGRARDEQFF	TGTGCCAGCAGCTCCGGGACTAGCGGGAGGGCCAGGGATGAGCAGTTCTTC
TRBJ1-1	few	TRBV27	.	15	CASSLYYQGDTEAFF	TGTGCCAGCAGTTTGTACTATCAGGGAGACACTGAAGCTTTCTTT
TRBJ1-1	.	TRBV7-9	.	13	CASSFAGASEAFF	TGTGCCAGCAGCTTTGCAGGGGCTTCTGAAGCTTTCTTT